This is a list of T cell receptor beta chains from one sample in a study of T cells in Graves' hyperthyroidism and ophthalmopathy. TCRdb reprocessed the multiplex PCR reads with MiXCR, giving one entry per CDR3 protein. The data show approximately 530,000 distinct CDR3 sequences, 15% to 20% seen once. Sequenced: blood. These receptors came from a man aged 40-55 years with Graves' ophthalmopathy. Both conserved end residues are part of each CDR3.

V	J	CDR3
TRBV6-2/TRBV6-3	TRBJ1-5	CASRLGPLAGNQPQHF
TRBV7-9	TRBJ2-3	CASRWLGGEDSTDTQYF
TRBV18	TRBJ1-3	CASSPQDSSGNTIYF
TRBV28	TRBJ1-2	CASSLGEPAYVYGYTF
TRBV20-1	TRBJ1-4	CSARDGQASEKLFF
TRBV20-1	TRBJ2-5	CSARPGLAGPQYF
TRBV6-2/TRBV6-3	TRBJ2-2	CASIPWAGGHTGELFF
TRBV29-1	TRBJ2-3	CSVDSRRVAHNTQYF
TRBV27	TRBJ2-7	CASSWNEQYF
TRBV2	TRBJ2-6	CASSPWGQTSGANVLTF
TRBV18	TRBJ2-3	CASSPSGDTQYF
TRBV20-1	TRBJ1-1	CSARDRGEYTEAFF
TRBV14	TRBJ2-1	CASSHSGQGQEQFF
TRBV6-2/TRBV6-3	TRBJ2-1	CASSAPGQGVHEQFF
TRBV2	TRBJ2-6	CASSELRGGGANVLTF
TRBV6-1	TRBJ1-5	CASCPRMINQPQHF
TRBV11-2	TRBJ2-2	CASSPSTGYGELFF
TRBV5-1	TRBJ1-1	CASSPRSQPEAFF
TRBV6-1	TRBJ2-1	CASSEAGQGIYEQFF
TRBV29-1	TRBJ2-3	CSVEYSTDTQYF
TRBV10-3	TRBJ1-2	CAIRDREAGYTF
TRBV5-5	TRBJ1-4	CASSLAGGQSEKLFF